What follows are 24 T cell receptor beta chains derived from one specimen sequenced in a study of T cells in Graves' hyperthyroidism and ophthalmopathy. There were TCR beta CDR3 regions amplified from RNA transcripts. HTBI primers were used for first-round RT-PCR of the TCR CDR3. TCRdb reanalysed the multiplex PCR reads using MiXCR and keeps one entry per CDR3 protein. The sample contains roughly 720,000 distinct CDR3 sequences, roughly 17% of which appear only once. What was sequenced was blood. The receptors were gathered from a man in his fifties with Graves' hyperthyroidism.

In this sample, this clonotype turned up many times. The rearrangement joins TRBV12-3 or TRBV12-4 to TRBJ2-3; 7 bases map to TRBD2. With V trimmed by 2 bases and J by 3 bases, 8 bases remained unmatched. The CDR3 spans 16 residues. The CDR3 coding sequence is TGTGCCAGCAGTTTACAACGGGGGGTAGATACAGATACGCAGTATTTT. Encoded protein: CASSLQRGVDTDTQYF.

A word on this clonotype: This may come from a read error, since a much larger clone is one base off. The V gene is TRBV6-1, the J gene TRBJ1-1; D is unclear. CDR3 length: 8 amino acids. Germline V gives CDR1 MNHNS, CDR2 SASEGT. Trimming removed 9 bases at V and 11 bases at J, with 7 bases between. The CDR3 nucleotides read TGTGCCAGGACGGCCGCTTTCTTT. This sequence encodes CARTAAFF.

This clonotype showed up many times. The J gene is TRBJ2-5, the V gene TRBV7-3; 15 bases agree with TRBD2. Germline V lookup: CDR1 SGHTA, CDR2 FQGTGA. With V trimmed by 5 bases and J by 4 bases, 5 bases remained unmatched. The CDR3 has 16 residues. The CDR3 DNA is TGTGCCAGCAGCCCGGGACTAGCGGGAGGAAGAGAGACCCAGTACTTC. Translated: CASSPGLAGGRETQYF. The variable domain in full, with the rest retrieved from reference TRBV7-3 and TRBJ2-5, is GAGVSQTPSNKVTEKGKYVELRCDPISGHTALYWYRQSLGQGPEFLIYFQGTGAADDSGLPNDRFFAVRPEGSVSTLKIQRTERGDSAVYLCASSPGLAGGRETQYFGPGTRLLVL.

This clonotype was observed at least ten times. V and J are TRBV12-3 or TRBV12-4 and TRBJ1-2, with 9 positions matching TRBD1. J gave up 4 bases and V 6 bases, and 15 bases lay outside the gene matches. This CDR3 region has 17 residues. Here the CDR3 reads CASSVGQGGTSRYGYTF. CDR3 DNA: TGTGCCAGCAGCGTGGGACAGGGTGGAACTTCCCGCTATGGCTACACCTTC.

Many counts were recorded for this clonotype. The V call is TRBV28, the J call TRBJ1-1; TRBD1 agrees at 8 bases. The CDR3 loop spans 13 amino acids. V trimming: 5 bases; J trimming: 8 bases; junction bases outside the gene matches: 7. Germline V CDR1 and CDR2: MDHEN, SYDVKM. CDR3 DNA sequence: TGTGCCAGCAGTCTAAACACAGGGGGGGAAGCTTTCTTT. It yields the protein CASSLNTGGEAFF.

This clonotype showed up many times. V is TRBV25-1 and J is TRBJ1-1, with D maybe TRBD1 (6 bases). This CDR3 is 13 amino acids long. With 7 bases removed from V and 5 bases from J, the gap between germline ends came to 14 bases. Germline assignment: CDR1 MGHDK and CDR2 SYGVNS. CDR3 coding DNA: TGTGCCAGCAATACAGGGTTGCGAACTGAAGCTTTCTTT. Amino acids: CASNTGLRTEAFF.

This clonotype has at least ten counts. One end of the junction varies from germline; a read error may be responsible. The CDR3, as DNA: TGCAGTGCGAGAGGAACCGGATGGGCCGGGGAGCTGTTTTTT. It encodes CSARGTGWAGELFF. This rearrangement joins TRBV20-1 to TRBJ2-2; D is unresolved. The CDR3 runs to 14 residues. Germline V gene data show CDR1 as DFQATT and CDR2 as SNEGSKA (reference sequence).

This clonotype was detected ten times or more. The junction departs from the called germline gene at one end, perhaps through a read error. The gene calls are TRBV28 and TRBJ2-3; 7 bases line up with TRBD2. The CDR3 extends over 16 amino acids. Germline values: CDR1 MDHEN, CDR2 SYDVKM. The CDR3 protein is CATSLPSGRSTDTQYF. CDR3 bases: TGTGCCACCAGTCTTCCTAGCGGACGAAGCACAGATACGCAGTATTTT.

In this sample, this clonotype turned up a few times. V is TRBV6-1 and J is TRBJ2-2; D perhaps matches TRBD1 (6 bases). Trimming left V 11 bases short and J 4 bases short, with 11 bases between. Germline CDR1 is MNHNS and CDR2 is SASEGT. The CDR3 totals 12 residues. For the CDR3, the DNA is TGTGCCTTCAGGGGTGTCACCGGGGAGCTGTTTTTT. It encodes CAFRGVTGELFF.

This clonotype was detected many times. The chain recombines TRBV2 with TRBJ1-3, with unresolved D. The CDR3 length is 13 residues. Germline values: CDR1 SNHLY, CDR2 FYNNEI. Trimming took off 4 bases at V and 2 bases at J, with 6 bases between the two ends. CDR3 sequence (DNA): TGTGCCAGCAGTGGACTGGCTGGAAACACCATATATTTT. It codes for CASSGLAGNTIYF.

At least ten counts were recorded for this clonotype. The chain combines TRBV3-1 with TRBJ1-5; 9 bases align to TRBD1. Germline V CDR1 and CDR2: LGHDT, YNNKEL (reference sequence). V lost 4 bases, J lost 5 bases, and 3 bases stayed unmatched. The length of the CDR3 is 14 residues. The CDR3 here is CASSLRTGDQPQHF. The DNA of the CDR3 is TGTGCCAGCAGCCTGCGGACAGGGGATCAGCCCCAGCATTTT.

This clonotype was detected ten times or more. CDR3 loop: CASSEGTGRRLAGPNTGELFF. For the CDR3, the DNA is TGTGCCAGCAGCGAGGGGACAGGGAGGAGACTAGCGGGACCGAACACCGGGGAGCTGTTTTTT. This chain joins TRBV9 and TRBJ2-2, with 11 nucleotides matching TRBD2. With 3 bases clipped from V and 0 bases from J, the junction kept 16 bases outside the gene matches. Germline CDR1 reads SGDLS; CDR2 reads YYNGEE. The length of the CDR3 is 21 residues.

This clonotype showed up many times. The chain employs TRBV28 and TRBJ2-3, with a possible D match to TRBD2 (6 bases). The length of the CDR3 is 16 residues. V was pared by 8 bases and J by 2 bases, with 20 bases between. Per the germline V gene, CDR1 is MDHEN and CDR2 is SYDVKM. In DNA, the CDR3 is TGTGCCAGCGACGGGGGAGGCAGAGGTTTCACAGATACGCAGTATTTT. As protein: CASDGGGRGFTDTQYF.

This chain links TRBV19 with TRBJ2-3, with D unclear. This CDR3 comprises 14 residues. Germline values: CDR1 LNHDA, CDR2 SQIVND (reference sequence). Trimming took 7 bases from V and 0 from J, leaving 11 bases between them. CDR3 bases: TGTGCCAGTACCCCCCCCCACAGCACAGATACGCAGTATTTT. Protein product: CASTPPHSTDTQYF.

This clonotype has just a few counts. The CDR3 coding sequence is TGTGCCAGCAGTTACTCTCGGACTACGTTTTACGAGCAGTACTTC. This sequence encodes CASSYSRTTFYEQYF. The chain recombines TRBV6-5 with TRBJ2-7, with D perhaps matching TRBD2 (6 bases). This CDR3 region has 15 residues. V lost 0 bases and J lost 4, with 13 bases in between. Germline V gene data show CDR1 as MNHEY and CDR2 as SVGAGI.

The chain recombines TRBV5-1 with TRBJ2-5, with 7 bases aligning to TRBD1. V dropped 0 bases and J dropped 4; count of bases not matched to a gene: 3. Germline V gene sequence: CDR1 SGHRS, CDR2 YFSETQ. The CDR3 consists of 14 residues. The DNA for the CDR3 is TGCGCCAGCAGCTTGGAGGGGGCCACAGAGACCCAGTACTTC. Translated, it gives CASSLEGATETQYF. Drawing the rest from reference TRBV5-1 and TRBJ2-5, the complete variable domain is KAGVTQTPRYLIKTRGQQVTLSCSPISGHRSVSWYQQTPGQGLQFLFEYFSETQRNKGNFPGRFSGRQFSNSRSEMNVSTLELGDSALYLCASSLEGATETQYFGPGTRLLVL.

In this sample, this clonotype turned up many times. The rearrangement links TRBV28 to TRBJ2-5; 9 bases match TRBD2. Unmatched junction bases numbered 4, after V lost 0 bases and J lost 5 bases. The germline gives CDR1 MDHEN, CDR2 SYDVKM. The CDR3 extends over 15 amino acids. CDR3 loop: CASSLWRGGLETQYF. The CDR3 coding sequence is TGTGCCAGCAGTTTATGGCGGGGGGGGTTGGAGACCCAGTACTTC.

This clonotype occurred a few times. V is TRBV24-1 and J is TRBJ2-1; a possible D gene is TRBD2 (6 bases). Germline lookup yields CDR1 KGHDR and CDR2 SFDVKD. V dropped 4 bases and J dropped 4 bases, with 19 bases sitting between them. The CDR3 spans 17 residues. The CDR3, as DNA: TGTGCCACCAGTGACCCTGGAGGTGGCGGGAATTACAATGAGCAGTTCTTC. Translating gives CATSDPGGGGNYNEQFF.

This clonotype was observed at least ten times. The chain joins TRBV3-1 to TRBJ1-1, with a weak D call TRBD1 (5 bases). CDR1 LGHDT and CDR2 YNNKEL come from the germline V gene (reference sequence). The V gene lost 2 bases and the J gene lost 7 bases, with 17 bases spanning the gap. This CDR3 is built from 15 residues. CDR3 sequence reads: CASSQHTASGGEAFF. CDR3 nucleotides: TGTGCCAGCAGCCAACACACCGCGAGTGGGGGTGAAGCTTTCTTT.

This clonotype has at least ten counts. V usage is TRBV7-2 and J usage is TRBJ2-7, with 13 nucleotides matching TRBD2. Per the germline V gene, CDR1 is SGHTA and CDR2 is FQGNSA. V gave up 4 bases and J gave up 4 bases; unmatched junction bases: 4. This CDR3 is built from 15 residues. CDR3 sequence: CASSSTTSGRYEQYF. The DNA for the CDR3 is TGTGCCAGCAGCTCCACGACTAGCGGGAGGTACGAGCAGTACTTC.

In its sample, this clonotype was seen a few times. Here the CDR3 reads CASEKRSPLHF. The CDR3 bases are TGTGCCAGCGAAAAACGGAGTCCCCTCCACTTT. This chain joins TRBV25-1 and TRBJ1-6; D not resolved. The V gene lost 8 bases and the J gene lost 13 bases, with 12 bases spanning the gap. From germline, CDR1 is MGHDK and CDR2 SYGVNS. This CDR3 is built from 11 residues. Variable domain in full (rest from reference TRBV25-1 and TRBJ1-6): EADIYQTPRYLVIGTGKKITLECSQTMGHDKMYWYQQDPGMELHLIHYSYGVNSTEKGDLSSESTVSRIRTEHFPLTLESARPSHTSQYLCASEKRSPLHFGNGTRLTVT.

The chain uses TRBV18 and TRBJ2-1; 7 positions match TRBD2. Germline CDR1 and CDR2: KGHSH and LQKENI. The CDR3 runs 15 residues. V lost 2 bases and J lost 6; bases outside the gene matches: 7. This chain's CDR3 is CASSPGAGASNEQFF. The CDR3 DNA reads as TGTGCCAGCTCACCAGGGGCGGGAGCCTCCAATGAGCAGTTCTTC.

In this sample, this clonotype turned up many times. This chain links TRBV30 with TRBJ2-5; the match to TRBD2 covers 14 bases. CDR3 length: 16 amino acids. J lost 4 bases, V lost 4 bases, and 8 bases had no gene match. The germline V gene encodes CDR1 GTSNPN and CDR2 SVGIG (reference sequence). CDR3 region: CAWIGTSGRFTETQYF. CDR3 bases: TGTGCCTGGATCGGGACTAGCGGGAGATTCACAGAGACCCAGTACTTC.

This clonotype was counted ten times or more. This chain uses TRBV10-2 with TRBJ2-1; 8 bases align to TRBD2. The germline gives CDR1 WSHSY, CDR2 SAAADI. The CDR3 is 15 residues long. Trimming cost V 7 bases and J 3 bases; bases outside gene matches: 8. CDR3 coding DNA: TGCGCCAGCATTTTCGAGCGGGAGCGCTACAATGAGCAGTTCTTC. This codes for CASIFERERYNEQFF.